A selection of T cell receptor beta chains follows, all from one sample in a study of blood T cell repertoires in COVID-19. Assay used: immunoSEQ multiplex PCR; TCRdb lists only in-frame clones, some missing. The table lists 40,000 to 65,000 clones, 78% of them singletons. The sequenced material came from peripheral blood. These TCRs come from a human donor with active or convalescent COVID-19. The donor label of this sample is uncertain. The CDR3 runs from the conserved cysteine through the conserved F or W. Each record gives: J gene, clone size, D gene, V gene, CDR3 DNA, CDR3 protein. D genes are given only for firm matches. Rows may omit the clone size; those that give it use once, few, many or a size class.

TRBJ2-3,-,TRBD2,TRBV9,TGTGCCAGCAGCGCGCCACTAGCGGGGAGCGTAGATACGCAGTATTTT,CASSAPLAGSVDTQYF
TRBJ2-1,-,TRBD1,TRBV10-3,TGTGCCATCAGTGGATTCACCGGGACAGACAATGAGCAGTTCTTC,CAISGFTGTDNEQFF
TRBJ1-1,-,TRBD1,TRBV14,TGTGCCAGCAGCCAAGGGAGGAGGGGGCGACCGAACACTGAAGCTTTCTTT,CASSQGRRGRPNTEAFF
TRBJ2-4,once,-,TRBV11-3,TGTGCCAGCAGCTTAGGACCTGGGGCCTCCAAAAACATTCAGTACTTC,CASSLGPGASKNIQYF
TRBJ2-7,-,TRBD2,TRBV9,TGTGCCAGCAGCGCGACTAGCGGGAGTCCCCACGAGCAGTACTTC,CASSATSGSPHEQYF
TRBJ2-1,-,TRBD1,TRBV7-2,TGTGCCACTGGCGGACAGGGAAACAATGAGCAGTTCTTC,CATGGQGNNEQFF
TRBJ2-7,few,TRBD2,TRBV7-2,TGTGCCAGCAGCTGGGGACCGGGGAGGGAATACTCCTACGAGCAGTACTTC,CASSWGPGREYSYEQYF
TRBJ1-2,-,TRBD1,TRBV5-1,TGCGCCAGCAGCTACGGACAGGGTGGACCCTATGGCTACACCTTC,CASSYGQGGPYGYTF
TRBJ2-3,-,TRBD1,TRBV6-6,TGTGCCAGCAGTGGGACAGGCACAGATACGCAGTATTTT,CASSGTGTDTQYF
TRBJ1-3,-,-,TRBV6-5,TGTGCCAGCAGTTACTCGGAGGGAAACACCATATATTTT,CASSYSEGNTIYF
TRBJ1-2,-,TRBD1,TRBV4-1,TGCGCCAGCAGCCAAGGGACAGGGACTCCTAACTATGGCTACACCTTC,CASSQGTGTPNYGYTF
TRBJ1-3,few,-,TRBV11-3,TGTGCCAGCAGCACTGACTCTGGAAACACCATATATTTT,CASSTDSGNTIYF
TRBJ2-5,-,TRBD2,TRBV10-1,TGCGCCAGCAGTGAACTAGCGGGGACCAAGGAGACCCAGTACTTC,CASSELAGTKETQYF
TRBJ2-1,-,-,TRBV12-2,TGTGCAAGTCGCTTAACGGAGGTACGTATCTCCTACAATGAGCAGTTCTTC,CASRLTEVRISYNEQFF
TRBJ2-1,-,TRBD2,TRBV6-5,TGTGCCGTGTCGGGACTAGGAATCTACAATGAGCAGTTCTTC,CAVSGLGIYNEQFF
TRBJ2-7,-,TRBD2,TRBV5-1,TGCGCCAGCAGCTTGTCGGGAGCGGGAGTCAACCACGAGCAGTACTTC,CASSLSGAGVNHEQYF
TRBJ2-3,-,TRBD2,TRBV5-1,TGCGCCAGCTACCCCACCGGGACTACGAACACAGATACGCAGTATTTT,CASYPTGTTNTDTQYF
TRBJ2-7,few,-,TRBV15,TGTGCCACCAGCAGAGATCCCAGGAACTCCTACGAGCAGTACTTC,CATSRDPRNSYEQYF